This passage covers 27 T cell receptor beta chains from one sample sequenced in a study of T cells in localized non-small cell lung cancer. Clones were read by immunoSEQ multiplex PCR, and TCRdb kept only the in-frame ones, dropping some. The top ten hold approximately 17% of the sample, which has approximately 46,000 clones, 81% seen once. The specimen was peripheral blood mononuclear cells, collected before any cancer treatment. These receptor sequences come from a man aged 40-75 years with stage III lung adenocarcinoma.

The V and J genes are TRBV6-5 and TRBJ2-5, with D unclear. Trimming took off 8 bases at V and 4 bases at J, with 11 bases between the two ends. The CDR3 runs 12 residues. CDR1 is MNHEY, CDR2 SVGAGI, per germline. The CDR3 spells CASRQGRETQYF. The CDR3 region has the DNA TGTGCCAGCCGGCAAGGGCGAGAGACCCAGTACTTC.

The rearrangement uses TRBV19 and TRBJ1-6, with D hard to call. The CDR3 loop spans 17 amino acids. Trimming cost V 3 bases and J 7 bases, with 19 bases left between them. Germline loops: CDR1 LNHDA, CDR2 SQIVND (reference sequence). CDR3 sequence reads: CASSIKNSFGQNSPLHF. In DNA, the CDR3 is TGTGCCAGTAGTATTAAAAACTCTTTCGGCCAAAATTCACCCCTCCACTTT.

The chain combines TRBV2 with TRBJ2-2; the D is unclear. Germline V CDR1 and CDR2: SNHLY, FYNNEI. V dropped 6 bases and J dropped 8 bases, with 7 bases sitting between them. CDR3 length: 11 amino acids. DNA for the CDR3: TGTGCCAGCAGGGAATGGGGGGAGCTGTTTTTT. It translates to CASREWGELFF.

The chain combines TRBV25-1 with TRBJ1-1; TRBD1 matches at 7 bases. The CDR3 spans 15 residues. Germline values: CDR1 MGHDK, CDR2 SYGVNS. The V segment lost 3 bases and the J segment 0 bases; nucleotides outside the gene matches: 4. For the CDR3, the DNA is TGTGCCAGCAGTGACCTAGGGACAGTGAACACTGAAGCTTTCTTT. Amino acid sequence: CASSDLGTVNTEAFF.

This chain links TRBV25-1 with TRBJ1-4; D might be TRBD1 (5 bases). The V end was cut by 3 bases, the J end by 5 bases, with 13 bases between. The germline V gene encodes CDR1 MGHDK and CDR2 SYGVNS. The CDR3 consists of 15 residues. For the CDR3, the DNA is TGTGCCAGCAGTGATCCGGGACTCTTAAATGAAAAACTGTTTTTT. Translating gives CASSDPGLLNEKLFF.

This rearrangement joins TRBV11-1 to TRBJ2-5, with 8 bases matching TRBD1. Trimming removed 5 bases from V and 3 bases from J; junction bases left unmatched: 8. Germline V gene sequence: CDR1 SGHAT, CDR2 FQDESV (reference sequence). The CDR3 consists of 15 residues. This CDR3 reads CASSPGQGGKETQYF. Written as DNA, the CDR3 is TGTGCCAGCAGCCCCGGACAGGGAGGAAAAGAGACCCAGTACTTC. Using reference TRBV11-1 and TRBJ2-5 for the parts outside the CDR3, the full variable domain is EAEVAQSPRYKITEKSQAVAFWCDPISGHATLYWYRQILGQGPELLVQFQDESVVDDSQLPKDRFSAERLKGVDSTLKIQPAELGDSAMYLCASSPGQGGKETQYFGPGTRLLVL.

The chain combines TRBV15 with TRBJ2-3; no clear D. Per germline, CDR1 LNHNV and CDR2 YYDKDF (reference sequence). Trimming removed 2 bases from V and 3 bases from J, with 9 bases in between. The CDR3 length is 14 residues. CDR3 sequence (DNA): TGTGCCACCAGCAGATCTAACGAGACAGATACGCAGTATTTT. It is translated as CATSRSNETDTQYF.

As DNA, the CDR3 is TGCGCCAGCAGCCAAGATGACGAGACGAGTACGCAGTATTTT. Its translation: CASSQDDETSTQYF. The chain joins TRBV4-3 to TRBJ2-3; D gene ambiguous. The CDR3 is 14 residues long. Trimming removed 0 bases from V and 8 bases from J, with 12 bases in between. CDR1 LGHNA and CDR2 YSLEER come from the germline V gene.

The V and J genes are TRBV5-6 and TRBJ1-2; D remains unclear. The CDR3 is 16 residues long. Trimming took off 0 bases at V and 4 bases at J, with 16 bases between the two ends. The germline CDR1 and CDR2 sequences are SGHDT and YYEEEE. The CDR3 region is CASSLEPGEAIYGYTF. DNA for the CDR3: TGTGCCAGCAGCTTGGAACCTGGGGAGGCGATCTATGGCTACACCTTC.

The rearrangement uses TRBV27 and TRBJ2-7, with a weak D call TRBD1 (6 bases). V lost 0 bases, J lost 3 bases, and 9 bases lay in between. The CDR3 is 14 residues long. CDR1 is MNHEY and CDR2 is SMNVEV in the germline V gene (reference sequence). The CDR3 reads CASSLSGQLYEQYF. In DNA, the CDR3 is TGTGCCAGCAGTTTATCCGGACAGCTCTACGAGCAGTACTTC.

CDR3 loop: CASSYRTHFTDTQYF. CDR3 coding DNA: TGTGCCAGCAGTTACCGGACTCACTTCACAGATACGCAGTATTTT. The chain uses TRBV27 and TRBJ2-3; D may be TRBD2 (5 bases). There are 15 residues in the CDR3. Germline CDR1 reads MNHEY; CDR2 reads SMNVEV (reference sequence). Trimming took 4 bases from V and 2 from J, leaving 13 bases between them.

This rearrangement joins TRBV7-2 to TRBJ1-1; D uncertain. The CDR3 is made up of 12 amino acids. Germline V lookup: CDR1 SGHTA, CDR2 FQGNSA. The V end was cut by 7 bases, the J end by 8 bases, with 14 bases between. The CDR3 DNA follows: TGTGCCAGCACCCTTAGTGGGAGGGAAGCTTTCTTT. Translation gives CASTLSGREAFF. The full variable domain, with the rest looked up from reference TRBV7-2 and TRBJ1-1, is GAGVSQSPSNKVTEKGKDVELRCDPISGHTALYWYRQSLGQGLEFLIYFQGNSAPDKSGLPSDRFSAERTGGSVSTLTIQRTQQEDSAVYLCASTLSGREAFFGQGTRLTVV.

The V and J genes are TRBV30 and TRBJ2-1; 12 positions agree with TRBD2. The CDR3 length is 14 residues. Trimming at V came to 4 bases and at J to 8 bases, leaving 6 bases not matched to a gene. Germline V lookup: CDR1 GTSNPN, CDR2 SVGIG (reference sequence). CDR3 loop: CAWKGLAGWDEQFF. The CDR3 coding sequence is TGTGCCTGGAAAGGACTAGCGGGGTGGGATGAGCAGTTCTTC.

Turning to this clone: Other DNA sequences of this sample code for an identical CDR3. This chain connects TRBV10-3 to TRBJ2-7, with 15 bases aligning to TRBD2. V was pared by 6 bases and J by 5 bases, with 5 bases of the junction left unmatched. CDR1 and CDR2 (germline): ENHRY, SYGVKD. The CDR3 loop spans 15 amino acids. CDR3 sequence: CAIRGTSGGMNEQYF. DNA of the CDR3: TGTGCCATCAGGGGGACTAGCGGGGGGATGAACGAGCAGTACTTC.

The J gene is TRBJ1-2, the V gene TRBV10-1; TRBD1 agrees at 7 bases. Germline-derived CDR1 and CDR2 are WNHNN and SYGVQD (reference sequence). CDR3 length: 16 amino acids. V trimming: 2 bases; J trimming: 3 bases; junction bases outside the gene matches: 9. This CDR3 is CASSEPLGQQYYGYTF. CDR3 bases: TGCGCCAGCAGTGAGCCCCTGGGACAGCAATACTATGGCTACACCTTC.

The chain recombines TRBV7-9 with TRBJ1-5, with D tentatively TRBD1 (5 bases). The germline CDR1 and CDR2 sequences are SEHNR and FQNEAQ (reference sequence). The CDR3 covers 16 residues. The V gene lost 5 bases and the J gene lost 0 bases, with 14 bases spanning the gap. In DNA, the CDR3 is TGTGCCAGCAGCGATGACGACAGATATAGCAATCAGCCCCAGCATTTT. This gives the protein CASSDDDRYSNQPQHF.

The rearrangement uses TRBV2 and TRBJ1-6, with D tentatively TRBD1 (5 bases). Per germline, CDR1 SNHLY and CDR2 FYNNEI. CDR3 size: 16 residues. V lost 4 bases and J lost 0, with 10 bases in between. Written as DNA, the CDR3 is TGTGCCAGCAGTGGCGGGGGAACCTCCTATAATTCACCCCTCCACTTT. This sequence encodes CASSGGGTSYNSPLHF. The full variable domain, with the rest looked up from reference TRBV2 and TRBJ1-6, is EPEVTQTPSHQVTQMGQEVILRCVPISNHLYFYWYRQILGQKVEFLVSFYNNEISEKSEIFDDQFSVERPDGSNFTLKIRSTKLEDSAMYFCASSGGGTSYNSPLHFGNGTRLTVT.

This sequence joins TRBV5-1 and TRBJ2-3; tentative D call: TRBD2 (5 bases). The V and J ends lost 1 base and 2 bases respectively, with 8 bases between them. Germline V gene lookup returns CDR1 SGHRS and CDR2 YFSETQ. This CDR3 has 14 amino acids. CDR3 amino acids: CASSLRGYTDTQYF. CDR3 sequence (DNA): TGCGCCAGCAGCTTGAGAGGGTACACAGATACGCAGTATTTT.

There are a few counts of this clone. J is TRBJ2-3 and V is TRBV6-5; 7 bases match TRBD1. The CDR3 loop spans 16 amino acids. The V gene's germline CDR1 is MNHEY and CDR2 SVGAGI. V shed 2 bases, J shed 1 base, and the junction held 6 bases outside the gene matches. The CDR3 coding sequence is TGTGCCAGCAGTTACGACAGGGCAGGGGGCACAGATACGCAGTATTTT. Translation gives CASSYDRAGGTDTQYF.

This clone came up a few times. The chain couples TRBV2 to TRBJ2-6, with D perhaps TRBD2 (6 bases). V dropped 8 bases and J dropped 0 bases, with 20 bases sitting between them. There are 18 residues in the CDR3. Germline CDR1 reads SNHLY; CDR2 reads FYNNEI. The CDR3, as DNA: TGTGCCAGCCTACATGGGAGGACCGATAGCTCTGGGGCCAACGTCCTGACTTTC. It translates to CASLHGRTDSSGANVLTF.

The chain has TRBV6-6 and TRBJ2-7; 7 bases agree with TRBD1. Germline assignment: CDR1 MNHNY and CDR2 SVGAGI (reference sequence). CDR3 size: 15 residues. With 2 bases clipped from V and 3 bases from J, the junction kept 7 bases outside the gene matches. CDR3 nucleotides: TGTGCCAGCAGTTACGTTGGGACAGAAGGCTACGAGCAGTACTTC. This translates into CASSYVGTEGYEQYF.

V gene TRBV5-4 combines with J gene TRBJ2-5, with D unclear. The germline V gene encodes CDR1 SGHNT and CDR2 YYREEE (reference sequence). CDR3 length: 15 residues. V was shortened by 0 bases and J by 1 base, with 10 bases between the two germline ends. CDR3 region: CASSLDRGSQETQYF. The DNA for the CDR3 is TGTGCCAGCAGCTTGGACCGTGGATCCCAAGAGACCCAGTACTTC.

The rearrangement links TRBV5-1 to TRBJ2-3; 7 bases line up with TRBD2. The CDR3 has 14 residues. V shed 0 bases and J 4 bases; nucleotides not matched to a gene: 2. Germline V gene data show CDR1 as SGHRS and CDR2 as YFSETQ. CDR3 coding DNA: TGCGCCAGCAGCTTGGACCTAGCGGCAGATACGCAGTATTTT. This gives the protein CASSLDLAADTQYF.

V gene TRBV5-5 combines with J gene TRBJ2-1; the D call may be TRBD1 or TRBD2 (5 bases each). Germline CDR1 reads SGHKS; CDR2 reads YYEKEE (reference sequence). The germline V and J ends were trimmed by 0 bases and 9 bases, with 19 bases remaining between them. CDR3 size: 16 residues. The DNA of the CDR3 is TGTGCCAGCAGCTTGGGAGGGCAGGGCACCGGGGTTGAGCAGTTCTTC. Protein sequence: CASSLGGQGTGVEQFF.

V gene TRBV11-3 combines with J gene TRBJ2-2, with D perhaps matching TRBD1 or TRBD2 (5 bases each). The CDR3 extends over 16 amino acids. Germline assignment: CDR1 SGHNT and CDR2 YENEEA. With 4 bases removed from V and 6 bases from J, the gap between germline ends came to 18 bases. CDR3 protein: CASSSGPTAESGELFF. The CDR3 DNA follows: TGTGCCAGCAGCTCGGGACCCACGGCGGAGTCCGGGGAGCTGTTTTTT.

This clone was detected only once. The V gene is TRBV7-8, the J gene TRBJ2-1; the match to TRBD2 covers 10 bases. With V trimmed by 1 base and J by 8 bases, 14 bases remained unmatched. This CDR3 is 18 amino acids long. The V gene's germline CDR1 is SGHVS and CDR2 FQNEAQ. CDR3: CASSLVSTSGAAVDEQFF. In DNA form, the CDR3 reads TGTGCCAGCAGCTTAGTGAGTACTAGCGGGGCTGCGGTGGATGAGCAGTTCTTC.

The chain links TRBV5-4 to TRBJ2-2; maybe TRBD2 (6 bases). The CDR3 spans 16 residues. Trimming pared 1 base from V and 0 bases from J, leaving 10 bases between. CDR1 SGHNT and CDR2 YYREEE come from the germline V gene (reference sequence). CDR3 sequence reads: CASSLKTGANTGELFF. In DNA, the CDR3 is TGTGCCAGCAGCTTGAAGACGGGGGCGAACACCGGGGAGCTGTTTTTT.